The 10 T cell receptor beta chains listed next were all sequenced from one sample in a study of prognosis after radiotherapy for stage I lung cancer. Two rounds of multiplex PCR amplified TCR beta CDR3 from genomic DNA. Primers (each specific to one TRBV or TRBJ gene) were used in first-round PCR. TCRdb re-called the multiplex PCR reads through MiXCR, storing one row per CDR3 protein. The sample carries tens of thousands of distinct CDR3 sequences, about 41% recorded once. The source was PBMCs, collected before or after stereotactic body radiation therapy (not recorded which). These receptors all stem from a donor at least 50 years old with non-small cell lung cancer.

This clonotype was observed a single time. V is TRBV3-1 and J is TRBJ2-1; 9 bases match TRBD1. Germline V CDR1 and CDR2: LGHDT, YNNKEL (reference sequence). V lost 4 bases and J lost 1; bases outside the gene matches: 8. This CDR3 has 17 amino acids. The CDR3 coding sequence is TGTGCCAGCAGCCCGGGACACAGGGGGCAGTCCTACAATGAGCAGTTCTTC. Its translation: CASSPGHRGQSYNEQFF.

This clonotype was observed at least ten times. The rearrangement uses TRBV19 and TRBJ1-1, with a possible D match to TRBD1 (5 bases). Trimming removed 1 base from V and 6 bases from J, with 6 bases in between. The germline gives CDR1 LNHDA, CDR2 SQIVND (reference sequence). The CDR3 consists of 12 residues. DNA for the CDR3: TGTGCCAGTAGTATAGGGGGGTCTGAAGCTTTCTTT. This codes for CASSIGGSEAFF.

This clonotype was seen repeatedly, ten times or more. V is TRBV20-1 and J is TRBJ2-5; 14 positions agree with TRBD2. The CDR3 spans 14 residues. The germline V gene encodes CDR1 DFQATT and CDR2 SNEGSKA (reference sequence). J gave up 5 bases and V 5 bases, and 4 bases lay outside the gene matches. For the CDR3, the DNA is TGCAGTGCTGGGACTAGCGGGGGTAGGGAGACCCAGTACTTC. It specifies CSAGTSGGRETQYF.

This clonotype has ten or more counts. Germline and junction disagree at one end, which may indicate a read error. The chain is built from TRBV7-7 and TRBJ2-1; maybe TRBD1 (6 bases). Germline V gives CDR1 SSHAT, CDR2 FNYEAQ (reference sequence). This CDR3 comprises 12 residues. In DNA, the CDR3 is TGTGCTAGCAGCCCCAACAGGGTTGAGCAGTTCTTC. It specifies CASSPNRVEQFF.

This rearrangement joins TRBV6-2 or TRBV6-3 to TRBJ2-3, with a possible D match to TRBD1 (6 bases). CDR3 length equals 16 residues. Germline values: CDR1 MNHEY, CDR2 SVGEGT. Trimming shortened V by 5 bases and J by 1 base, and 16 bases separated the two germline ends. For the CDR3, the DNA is TGTGCCAGCAGTGGTGGACAGTGCCTTGGCACAGATACGCAGTATTTT. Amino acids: CASSGGQCLGTDTQYF.

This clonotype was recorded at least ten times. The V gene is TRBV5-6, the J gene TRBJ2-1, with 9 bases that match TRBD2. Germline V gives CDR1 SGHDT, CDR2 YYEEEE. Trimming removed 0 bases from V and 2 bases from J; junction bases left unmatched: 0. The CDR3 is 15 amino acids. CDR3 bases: TGTGCCAGCAGCTTGGGACTAGCGGCCTACAATGAGCAGTTCTTC. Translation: CASSLGLAAYNEQFF.

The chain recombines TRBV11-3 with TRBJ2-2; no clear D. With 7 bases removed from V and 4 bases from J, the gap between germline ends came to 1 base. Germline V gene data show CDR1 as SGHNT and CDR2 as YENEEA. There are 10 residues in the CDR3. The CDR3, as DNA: TGTGCCAGCACCACCGGGGAGCTGTTTTTT. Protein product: CASTTGELFF.

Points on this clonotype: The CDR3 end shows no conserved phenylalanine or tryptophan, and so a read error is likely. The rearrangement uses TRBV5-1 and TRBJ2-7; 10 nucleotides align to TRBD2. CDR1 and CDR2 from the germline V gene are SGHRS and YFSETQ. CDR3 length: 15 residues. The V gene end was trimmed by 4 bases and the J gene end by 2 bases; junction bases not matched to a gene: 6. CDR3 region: CASSLGLAGAYEQYL. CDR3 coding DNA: TGCGCCAGCAGCCTGGGGCTAGCGGGAGCCTACGAGCAGTACCTC.

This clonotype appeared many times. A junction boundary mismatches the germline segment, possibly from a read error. The CDR3: CASNGGTADYGYTF. CDR3 sequence (DNA): TGTGCGAGCAATGGAGGGACAGCGGACTATGGCTACACCTTC. This sequence joins TRBV2 and TRBJ1-2, with 7 nucleotides matching TRBD1. This CDR3 comprises 14 residues. In germline, CDR1 is SNHLY, CDR2 FYNNEI. The whole variable domain, filled in from reference TRBV2 and TRBJ1-2, reads EPEVTQTPSHQVTQMGQEVILRCVPISNHLYFYWYRQILGQKVEFLVSFYNNEISEKSEIFDDQFSVERPDGSNFTLKIRSTKLEDSAMYFCASNGGTADYGYTFGSGTRLTVV.

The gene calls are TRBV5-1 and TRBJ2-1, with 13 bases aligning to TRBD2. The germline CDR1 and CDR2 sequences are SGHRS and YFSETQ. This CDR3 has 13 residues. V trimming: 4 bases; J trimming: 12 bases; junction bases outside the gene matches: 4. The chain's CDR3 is CASSPGTSGTQFF. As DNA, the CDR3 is TGCGCCAGCAGCCCCGGGACTAGCGGGACGCAGTTCTTC.